This T cell receptor beta chain was observed in a study of breast tumors, draining lymph nodes, adjacent tissues. The lymph nodes were axillary draining lymph nodes from breast cancer patients. Each CDR3 protein gets one entry after TCRdb re-called the multiplex PCR reads with MiXCR. The sample carries fewer than 200,000 distinct CDR3 sequences, about 34% recorded once. This clonotype was counted ten times or more. The antigen remains unidentified. The CDR3 length is 16 residues. The ends lost 1 base at V and 7 bases at J; junction bases unmatched: 10. The V gene's germline CDR1 is SGHAT and CDR2 FQNNGV. Overall study findings and caveats: Compared with lymph nodes, tumors were less diverse; compared with nontumor tissue, more. Most tumor T cells seemingly derive from lymph node, then expand in tumor. Luminal-like breast cancer showed significantly higher tumor–nontumor repertoire similarity than basal-like. Data only fit, rather than demonstrated, lymph node origin of most tumor T cells.

This chain uses TRBV11-2 with TRBJ2-3; 8 nucleotides align to TRBD1. Sequencing input: axillary lymph node tissue. The TCR was taken from a female donor with breast cancer. Some clones in this sample may be carry-over from other donors' samples. DNA for the CDR3: TGTGCCAGCAGCTTAGGGAGGACAGGGAAAGTCCATACGCAGTATTTT. This translates into CASSLGRTGKVHTQYF.